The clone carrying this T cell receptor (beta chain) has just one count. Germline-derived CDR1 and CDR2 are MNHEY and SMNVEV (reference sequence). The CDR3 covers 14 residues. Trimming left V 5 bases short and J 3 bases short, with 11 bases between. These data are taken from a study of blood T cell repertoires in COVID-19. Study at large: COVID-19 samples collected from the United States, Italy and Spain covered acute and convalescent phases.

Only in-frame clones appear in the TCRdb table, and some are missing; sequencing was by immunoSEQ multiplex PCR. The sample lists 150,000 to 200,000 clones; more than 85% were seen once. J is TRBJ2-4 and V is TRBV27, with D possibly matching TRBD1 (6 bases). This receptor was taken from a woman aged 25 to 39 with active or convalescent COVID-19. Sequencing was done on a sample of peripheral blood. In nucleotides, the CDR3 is TGTGCCAGCAGTCCCAGGGGTGTCAAAAACATTCAGTACTTC. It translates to CASSPRGVKNIQYF.